The sample holds many counts of the clone carrying this T cell receptor (beta chain). Its antigen is still unknown. The data originate from a study of spatial heterogeneity in lung cancer. The overall study: The average appearance count of each unique TCR and UMI combination in raw reads was more than eight.

The presence of a unique molecular identifier marked each TCR cDNA molecule. TCRdb fed the 5' RACE reads into MiXCR, producing one record per CDR3 protein. Here the sample spans about 36,000 distinct CDR3 sequences, less than 5.5% being singletons. The time point is: sample taken at primary tumor resection. Tumor, nontumor lung or frozen PBMC supplied whole RNA that was sequenced unsorted. The donors were 72 patients with non-small cell lung cancer that was early-stage and untreated. Study observations and caveats: Expanded tumor TCRs that were ubiquitous appeared in blood more at resection than follow-up.

The source material was PBMCs, sampled at surgery. This TCR came from a female donor with early-stage non-small cell lung cancer.

As DNA, the CDR3 is TGCGCCAGCAGCTTAGGGACTAGCGGGTTATACAATGAGCAGTTCTTC. Residues: CASSLGTSGLYNEQFF. The rearrangement links TRBV5-1 to TRBJ2-1; 12 nucleotides match TRBD2. The V gene's germline CDR1 is SGHRS and CDR2 YFSETQ. V was pared by 2 bases and J by 4 bases, with 4 bases of the junction left unmatched. The CDR3 consists of 16 residues.